One and the same sample provided the 24 T cell receptor beta chains below, sequenced in a study of cytomegalovirus exposure and HLA in healthy donors. The study ran its PCR with 60 Vbeta and 13 Jbeta primers. The method was immunoSEQ multiplex PCR; TCRdb's version includes in-frame clones alone and lacks a portion of them. The repertoire holds about 160,000 clones, with around 80% as singletons. Sequenced input: PBMCs. Source of these receptors: a male donor in good health and CMV-seropositive.

J is TRBJ2-3 and V is TRBV7-6, with a weak D call TRBD2 (5 bases). Trimming removed 9 bases at V and 4 bases at J, with 8 bases between. CDR3 length: 11 amino acids. Germline V gene data show CDR1 as SGHVS and CDR2 as FNYEAQ. The CDR3 DNA sequence: TGTGCCAGTGAGGGCCCAGATACGCAGTATTTT. Protein product: CASEGPDTQYF. The variable domain in full, with the rest retrieved from reference TRBV7-6 and TRBJ2-3, is GAGVSQSPRYKVTKRGQDVALRCDPISGHVSLYWYRQALGQGPEFLTYFNYEAQQDKSGLPNDRFSAERPEGSISTLTIQRTEQRDSAMYRCASEGPDTQYFGPGTRLTVL.

The chain carries TRBV7-6 and TRBJ2-5, with D perhaps matching TRBD1 (5 bases). The end of the DNA is better explained by TRBJ2-7, so the J call may be wrong. Germline CDR1 SGHVS, CDR2 FNYEAQ. The CDR3 totals 13 residues. The CDR3 DNA sequence: TGTGCCAGCAGCTTAGCGCAGACAGTCGAGCAGTACTTC. This encodes CASSLAQTVEQYF.

The J gene is TRBJ2-7, the V gene TRBV5-1; possibly TRBD2 for D (6 bases). V was trimmed by 0 bases and J by 3 bases, leaving 13 bases between them. CDR1 SGHRS and CDR2 YFSETQ come from the germline V gene. The CDR3 has 15 residues. CDR3 in amino acids: CASSLAVGSNYEQYF. The CDR3 nucleotides read TGCGCCAGCAGCTTGGCCGTCGGGAGTAACTACGAGCAGTACTTC.

V is TRBV5-1 and J is TRBJ2-3, with 14 bases lining up with TRBD2. V shed 5 bases, J shed 4 bases, and the junction held 3 bases outside the gene matches. Germline V gives CDR1 SGHRS, CDR2 YFSETQ. The CDR3 loop spans 15 amino acids. The CDR3 here is CASRGLAGVADTQYF. The DNA for the CDR3 is TGCGCCAGCAGGGGACTAGCGGGAGTAGCAGATACGCAGTATTTT. Full variable domain (outside the CDR3, taken from reference TRBV5-1 and TRBJ2-3): KAGVTQTPRYLIKTRGQQVTLSCSPISGHRSVSWYQQTPGQGLQFLFEYFSETQRNKGNFPGRFSGRQFSNSRSEMNVSTLELGDSALYLCASRGLAGVADTQYFGPGTRLTVL.

The chain employs TRBV10-3 and TRBJ2-3, with 8 bases identical to TRBD1. CDR3 size: 13 residues. Trimming at V came to 11 bases and at J to 3 bases, leaving 7 bases not matched to a gene. The germline V gene encodes CDR1 ENHRY and CDR2 SYGVKD. CDR3 bases: TGTGCCCTTGGGACAGGTGATACAGATACGCAGTATTTT. It encodes CALGTGDTDTQYF.

The chain joins TRBV27 to TRBJ1-5, with TRBD1 as a possible D gene (5 bases). Germline V lookup: CDR1 MNHEY, CDR2 SMNVEV (reference sequence). The V gene lost 4 bases and the J gene lost 5 bases, with 15 bases spanning the gap. There are 15 residues in the CDR3. CDR3 loop: CASSSQGAFDQPQHF. Here the CDR3 DNA reads TGTGCCAGCAGTTCCCAAGGGGCTTTCGATCAGCCCCAGCATTTT.

This clone was counted a single time. The V call is TRBV2, the J call TRBJ2-1; D gene ambiguous. Between the trimmed V and J ends, which lost 2 bases and 8 bases, there was a span of 16 bases. Germline CDR1 SNHLY, CDR2 FYNNEI. The CDR3 runs to 15 residues. The CDR3 coding sequence is TGTGCCAGCAGTGAAAATTTCGGGTTTTTGGATGAGCAGTTCTTC. Encoded protein: CASSENFGFLDEQFF.

Of note for this clone: Its ends do not fully match the called genes, so a read error is possible. The J gene is TRBJ1-5, the V gene TRBV7-9, with D tentatively TRBD1 (5 bases). CDR1 and CDR2 (germline): SEHNR, FQNEAQ (reference sequence). The CDR3 totals 13 residues. CDR3 DNA: TGTTCCAGCAGCCGGGGGGGGGATCAGCCCCAGCATTTT. This gives the protein CSSSRGGDQPQHF.

The chain joins TRBV29-1 to TRBJ1-2, with 7 bases matching TRBD1. Germline V lookup: CDR1 SQVTM, CDR2 ANQGSEA. This CDR3 contains 10 residues. With 8 bases clipped from V and 6 bases from J, the junction kept 3 bases outside the gene matches. The CDR3 sequence is CSSGTDGYTF. The CDR3, as DNA: TGCAGCTCCGGGACAGATGGCTACACCTTC.

This rearrangement joins TRBV2 to TRBJ1-4; 11 positions agree with TRBD1. J lost 9 bases, V lost 1 base, and 7 bases had no gene match. The CDR3 is made up of 16 amino acids. The V gene's germline CDR1 is SNHLY and CDR2 FYNNEI. As DNA, the CDR3 is TGTGCCAGCAGTGAAGGATCCCGGGACAGGGGGAAAAAACTGTTTTTT. Its translation: CASSEGSRDRGKKLFF.

This chain connects TRBV5-1 to TRBJ1-1; TRBD1 might be the D (6 bases). Germline V lookup: CDR1 SGHRS, CDR2 YFSETQ. V lost 4 bases and J lost 5, with 15 bases in between. This CDR3 comprises 14 residues. Here the CDR3 reads CASSQQGRGTEAFF. For the CDR3, the DNA is TGCGCCAGCAGCCAGCAGGGGAGGGGAACTGAAGCTTTCTTT.

J is TRBJ2-7 and V is TRBV5-1, with 9 bases identical to TRBD1. CDR1 is SGHRS, CDR2 YFSETQ, per germline. Germline trimming cut 0 bases from V and 5 bases from J; bases unmatched to any gene: 3. CDR3 length equals 14 residues. CDR3 amino acids: CASSLVWDRDEQYF. The CDR3 DNA reads as TGCGCCAGCAGCTTGGTGTGGGACAGGGACGAGCAGTACTTC. Filled out from reference TRBV5-1 and TRBJ2-7, the complete variable domain reads KAGVTQTPRYLIKTRGQQVTLSCSPISGHRSVSWYQQTPGQGLQFLFEYFSETQRNKGNFPGRFSGRQFSNSRSEMNVSTLELGDSALYLCASSLVWDRDEQYFGPGTRLTVT.

The CDR3 sequence: CASSPTGTSGRETQYF. As DNA, the CDR3 is TGTGCCAGCAGCCCGACTGGGACTAGCGGGAGGGAGACCCAGTACTTC. The V gene is TRBV7-9, the J gene TRBJ2-5; 15 nucleotides match TRBD2. Germline loops: CDR1 SEHNR, CDR2 FQNEAQ (reference sequence). The CDR3 spans 16 residues. Germline trimming cut 5 bases from V and 5 bases from J; bases unmatched to any gene: 6.

The chain couples TRBV18 to TRBJ2-1, with TRBD1 as a possible D gene (5 bases). This CDR3 is built from 11 residues. V lost 3 bases, J lost 13 bases, and 10 bases lay in between. Germline values: CDR1 KGHSH, CDR2 LQKENI. DNA for the CDR3: TGTGCCAGCTCACCCTCAGGGAAACAGTTCTTC. Its protein product is CASSPSGKQFF.

This chain uses TRBV5-4 with TRBJ1-2; 7 nucleotides match TRBD1. The V segment lost 9 bases and the J segment 2 bases; nucleotides outside the gene matches: 4. CDR3 size: 12 residues. Germline lookup yields CDR1 SGHNT and CDR2 YYREEE (reference sequence). CDR3 DNA sequence: TGTGCCACCCCGACAGGGAACTATGGCTACACCTTC. Translated: CATPTGNYGYTF.

This sequence joins TRBV12-5 and TRBJ2-2, with a tentative D call TRBD1 (5 bases). The V and J ends lost 6 bases and 3 bases respectively, with 5 bases between them. The CDR3 runs to 12 residues. Germline-derived CDR1 and CDR2 are LGHNT and FRNRAP. This chain's CDR3 is CASGRDTGELFF. The CDR3 DNA follows: TGTGCTAGTGGCAGGGACACCGGGGAGCTGTTTTTT.

The rearrangement joins TRBV28 to TRBJ1-2; possible D gene TRBD1, 5 bases. V lost 3 bases to trimming and J lost 5 bases, with 13 bases between them. This CDR3 has 14 amino acids. Germline V gene sequence: CDR1 MDHEN, CDR2 SYDVKM. For the CDR3, the DNA is TGTGCCAGCAGTTTCGGCAGGGAGGGATATGGCTACACCTTC. This codes for CASSFGREGYGYTF.

V and J are TRBV6-5 and TRBJ2-5, with TRBD2 as a possible D gene (5 bases). V was shortened by 4 bases and J by 1 base, with 13 bases between the two germline ends. CDR3 length: 15 amino acids. The germline gives CDR1 MNHEY, CDR2 SVGAGI. The CDR3, as DNA: TGTGCCAGCAGTTCCCCCTCACTAGGCCAAGAGACCCAGTACTTC. Its protein is CASSSPSLGQETQYF.

This chain joins TRBV5-1 and TRBJ2-3; D gene uncertain. The CDR3 totals 15 residues. The germline gives CDR1 SGHRS, CDR2 YFSETQ. Trimming left V 2 bases short and J 1 base short, with 11 bases between. Here the CDR3 reads CASSFPNSRTDTQYF. The CDR3 DNA reads as TGCGCCAGCAGCTTCCCGAACAGCCGCACAGATACGCAGTATTTT.

The chain employs TRBV29-1 and TRBJ2-1; a weak D match, TRBD2 (6 bases). Germline assignment: CDR1 SQVTM and CDR2 ANQGSEA. The CDR3 has 14 residues. V was clipped by 2 bases and J by 10 bases, with 18 bases between them. In DNA, the CDR3 is TGCAGCGTTGAAAGGGGACTCGCCTCCCGGGAGCAGTTCTTC. Translated, it gives CSVERGLASREQFF.

About this clone itself: Compared with germline, one end of the junction differs, possibly owing to a read error. The CDR3 DNA is TGTTCCAGCAGCCCCGAGTTGTCAGGGTTTGACATTAATTCACCCCTCCACTTT. It codes for CSSSPELSGFDINSPLHF. The chain uses TRBV7-9 and TRBJ1-6, with a possible D match to TRBD1 (5 bases). Germline CDR1 SEHNR, CDR2 FQNEAQ (reference sequence). This CDR3 spans 18 amino acids.

This sequence joins TRBV2 and TRBJ1-4; TRBD1 is a possible D gene (6 bases). V was trimmed by 7 bases and J by 0 bases, leaving 9 bases between them. CDR3 size: 14 residues. Germline V gives CDR1 SNHLY, CDR2 FYNNEI. CDR3 in amino acids: CASTWTATNEKLFF. CDR3 DNA: TGTGCCAGCACGTGGACAGCAACTAATGAAAAACTGTTTTTT.

This clone has more than one count but fewer than ten. V and J are TRBV2 and TRBJ2-1, with D possibly TRBD2 on 5 matching bases. The CDR3 covers 12 residues. Germline values: CDR1 SNHLY, CDR2 FYNNEI. V was cut by 6 bases and J by 7 bases, with 10 bases left in between. The CDR3: CASRDEGNEQFF. CDR3 DNA: TGTGCCAGCAGAGACGAGGGTAATGAGCAGTTCTTC.

V usage is TRBV28 and J usage is TRBJ2-2; possible D gene TRBD2, 7 bases. The V gene lost 4 bases and the J gene lost 6 bases, with 18 bases spanning the gap. CDR1 and CDR2 from the germline V gene are MDHEN and SYDVKM. The CDR3 contains 16 residues. CDR3 nucleotides: TGTGCCAGCAGTTCGGGGGGCAAGGGAAACCCCGGGGAGCTGTTTTTT. Encoded protein: CASSSGGKGNPGELFF.